This T cell receptor beta chain was captured in a study of T cells in women clearing cervical HPV infection. Study information: Only a few women had HLA typing results available.

This table comes from immunoSEQ multiplex PCR, and its TCRdb copy is limited to in-frame clones, with some not included. This sample's table has about 31,000 clones. As to this clone: Read data end 3 residues before the CDR3 end; the end is taken from the germline J gene.

The CDR3 spans 14 residues. Germline-derived CDR1 and CDR2 are GTSNPN and SVGIG (reference sequence). The sample taken for sequencing was blood buffy coat. The chain uses TRBV30 and TRBJ2-3; TRBD1 aligns across 7 bases. The clonotype was recovered from a woman aged 18 to 75 with a cervical HPV16 infection that either progressed to CIN3+ or cleared (not recorded which). Incomplete CDR3 DNA: TGTGCCTGGAGTCCCGGGACAGCATTTCAGCCG. This sequence encodes CAWSPGTAFQP. The entire CDR3 protein is CAWSPGTAFQPQYF. The full variable domain, rest sourced from reference TRBV30 and TRBJ2-3, is SQTIHQWPATLVQPVGSPLSLECTVEGTSNPNLYWYRQAAGRGLQLLFYSVGIGQISSEVPQNLSASRPQDRQFILSSKKLLLSDSGFYLCAWSPGTAFQPQYFGPGTRLTVL.